Presented here are 32 T cell receptor beta chains from one specimen sequenced in a study of shared clonotypes between healthy human individuals (dated by TCRdb to 2018 to 2021). CD8 naive samples were CD45RO-negative cells positively selected for CCR7, giving a CD45RA+CCR7+ population that excluded TemRA cells. Library method: the immunoSEQ multiplex PCR assay. In TCRdb, the immuneACCESS table is reduced to in-frame sequences with V and J assigned. These tables do not hold every clone; where another copy was compared, an unresolved V gene accounts for under half, and the others remain unexplained. The sample table shows 1.5 million to 2.5 million clones, and about 95% are seen once. The ten top clones hold more than 0.9% of the sample. Sequencing input: naive CD8+ T cells sorted from blood. Sample cell subset or site, as interpreted from the label and publication: CD45RA+CCR7+. The receptors derive from a man between 18 and 29 years old in good health.

The chain joins TRBV6-5 to TRBJ1-5; 8 nucleotides agree with TRBD1. V lost 5 bases, J lost 10 bases, and 13 bases stayed unmatched. Germline V gene data show CDR1 as MNHEY and CDR2 as SVGAGI. The length of the CDR3 is 15 residues. The CDR3 DNA follows: TGTGCCAGCAGTCTTTCCGGGACAGGACGAGGACCCCAGCATTTT. Protein product: CASSLSGTGRGPQHF.

J is TRBJ2-1 and V is TRBV7-3; 10 bases map to TRBD1. Germline CDR1 is SGHTA and CDR2 is FQGTGA. V gave up 5 bases and J gave up 0 bases; unmatched junction bases: 4. The CDR3 loop spans 16 amino acids. CDR3 in amino acids: CASSPGQGLSYNEQFF. The DNA of the CDR3 is TGTGCCAGCAGCCCGGGACAGGGGCTCTCCTACAATGAGCAGTTCTTC.

Note on this clone: The same CDR3 can be traced to other DNA sequences in this sample. CDR3 region: CASSLGGGSYEQYF. The CDR3 DNA sequence: TGTGCCAGCAGTTTAGGGGGGGGTTCCTACGAGCAGTACTTC. J is TRBJ2-7 and V is TRBV28; 7 positions match TRBD2. This CDR3 comprises 14 residues. Germline V gene data show CDR1 as MDHEN and CDR2 as SYDVKM. Unmatched junction bases numbered 2, after V lost 2 bases and J lost 1 base.

V usage is TRBV13 and J usage is TRBJ2-5, with a tentative D call TRBD2 (6 bases). The length of the CDR3 is 15 residues. V lost 5 bases to trimming and J lost 2 bases, with 15 bases between them. Germline V gene sequence: CDR1 PRHDT, CDR2 FYEKMQ (reference sequence). CDR3 coding DNA: TGTGCCAGCAGCCCCGATGCCGGGAGTCAAGAGACCCAGTACTTC. It specifies CASSPDAGSQETQYF.

CDR3 region: CASSSQEYFYGYTF. The CDR3, as DNA: TGTGCCAGCAGTTCCCAGGAGTACTTCTATGGCTACACCTTC. The chain has TRBV28 and TRBJ1-2; no clear D. The length of the CDR3 is 14 residues. From germline, CDR1 is MDHEN and CDR2 SYDVKM. V lost 4 bases and J lost 4, with 13 bases in between.

This chain links TRBV9 with TRBJ1-2; tentative D call: TRBD1 (5 bases). V lost 1 base and J lost 6, with 16 bases in between. The CDR3 contains 15 residues. The germline CDR1 and CDR2 sequences are SGDLS and YYNGEE. CDR3 in DNA: TGTGCCAGCAGCGTACAGGGTTCTACCAAGCATGGCTACACCTTC. Amino acids: CASSVQGSTKHGYTF.

This chain connects TRBV10-3 to TRBJ2-5; 9 bases fit TRBD2. The CDR3 consists of 15 residues. The V and J ends lost 2 bases and 7 bases, in that order; junction bases with no gene match: 8. Germline assignment: CDR1 ENHRY and CDR2 SYGVKD. The CDR3 nucleotides read TGTGCCATCAGTGAGCTAGCGGGGACCCGGGTGACCCAGTACTTC. Translation gives CAISELAGTRVTQYF.

CDR3 sequence (DNA): TGTGCCAGCAGCGCCTCGGGAGTTGACTACAATGAGCAGTTCTTC. Translation gives CASSASGVDYNEQFF. The chain recombines TRBV9 with TRBJ2-1; perhaps TRBD2 as D (6 bases). CDR1 is SGDLS, CDR2 YYNGEE, per germline. V lost 3 bases and J lost 3, with 13 bases in between. The CDR3 has 15 residues.

About this clone: At the DNA level, this CDR3 is encoded by other sequences in the same sample as well. The chain has TRBV6-6 and TRBJ1-1; no clear D. This CDR3 comprises 13 residues. Germline CDR1 reads MNHNY; CDR2 reads SVGAGI (reference sequence). Trimming took 6 bases from V and 0 from J, leaving 8 bases between them. CDR3 residues: CASSPGVNTEAFF. Here the CDR3 DNA reads TGTGCCAGCAGCCCCGGGGTGAACACTGAAGCTTTCTTT.

The chain combines TRBV2 with TRBJ2-1, with D unclear. V was cut by 5 bases and J by 5 bases, with 10 bases left in between. The germline gives CDR1 SNHLY, CDR2 FYNNEI. This CDR3 spans 13 amino acids. The CDR3 protein is CASSNTGDNEQFF. The CDR3 nucleotides read TGTGCCAGCAGTAATACGGGTGACAATGAGCAGTTCTTC.

The chain links TRBV28 to TRBJ1-4, with D unclear. This CDR3 has 14 residues. In germline, CDR1 is MDHEN, CDR2 SYDVKM. Trimming removed 4 bases from V and 3 bases from J, with 9 bases in between. The CDR3 coding sequence is TGTGCCAGCAGTTACGACATATCTAATGAAAAACTGTTTTTT. Its protein is CASSYDISNEKLFF.

The chain uses TRBV10-2 and TRBJ2-7; no clear D gene. The V gene's germline CDR1 is WSHSY and CDR2 SAAADI. This CDR3 comprises 12 residues. V dropped 5 bases and J dropped 3 bases, with 8 bases sitting between them. This chain's CDR3 is CASSWVFYEQYF. CDR3 in DNA: TGCGCCAGCAGTTGGGTTTTCTACGAGCAGTACTTC.

The chain combines TRBV6-5 with TRBJ2-1; 7 positions agree with TRBD1. CDR3 length: 16 residues. J gave up 4 bases and V 2 bases, and 8 bases lay outside the gene matches. Germline CDR1 reads MNHEY; CDR2 reads SVGAGI. The CDR3 DNA sequence: TGTGCCAGCAGTTACGAAATGGGGACAGTATACAATGAGCAGTTCTTC. The encoded protein is CASSYEMGTVYNEQFF.

This CDR3 is CASSYTLGASGELFF. The DNA for the CDR3 is TGTGCCAGCAGTTACACGCTTGGGGCTAGCGGGGAGCTGTTTTTT. The chain couples TRBV6-5 to TRBJ2-2; possibly TRBD1 for D (5 bases). CDR1 MNHEY and CDR2 SVGAGI come from the germline V gene. The CDR3 extends over 15 amino acids. V was cut by 2 bases and J by 7 bases, with 14 bases left in between.

Comments on this clone: The sample has other DNA sequences that encode this CDR3 too. The CDR3 nucleotides read TGTGCCAGCAGTTACTCGGAGGGTACCACTGAAGCTTTCTTT. Its protein product is CASSYSEGTTEAFF. The chain combines TRBV6-5 with TRBJ1-1, with unresolved D. CDR1 and CDR2 (germline): MNHEY, SVGAGI. This CDR3 comprises 14 residues. V was shortened by 0 bases and J by 4 bases, with 9 bases between the two germline ends.

The chain is built from TRBV6-1 and TRBJ2-1, with D perhaps TRBD1 (6 bases). CDR1 MNHNS and CDR2 SASEGT come from the germline V gene. Trimming shortened V by 2 bases and J by 1 base, and 12 bases separated the two germline ends. This CDR3 comprises 16 residues. The CDR3 here is CASSELRGGSYNEQFF. For the CDR3, the DNA is TGTGCCAGCAGTGAACTCAGGGGCGGATCCTACAATGAGCAGTTCTTC.

The V call is TRBV4-1, the J call TRBJ2-2, with no clear D. The germline V gene encodes CDR1 MGHRA and CDR2 YSYEKL. V was pared by 0 bases and J by 7 bases, with 9 bases between. The CDR3 length is 14 residues. DNA for the CDR3: TGCGCCAGCAGCCAAGATAAGGGTATCGGGGAGCTGTTTTTT. Its protein is CASSQDKGIGELFF.

V and J are TRBV11-3 and TRBJ2-7, with TRBD1 matching 10 bases. This CDR3 is 14 amino acids long. Looked up from germline, CDR1 is SGHNT and CDR2 is YENEEA. With V trimmed by 6 bases and J by 6 bases, 8 bases remained unmatched. Here the CDR3 DNA reads TGTGCCAGCAGTCGGCCGGGACAGGGGCTCGAGCAGTACTTC. It codes for CASSRPGQGLEQYF.

About this clone: An end of the junction differs from the germline gene, which may be a read error. V gene TRBV7-7 combines with J gene TRBJ2-7, with D perhaps TRBD1 or TRBD2 (6 bases each). The CDR3 contains 14 residues. Looked up from germline, CDR1 is SSHAT and CDR2 is FNYEAQ (reference sequence). CDR3 DNA sequence: TGTGCTAGCAGCTTACCATCTCCTGACAGGAGGGCTGGCTTC. Translation: CASSLPSPDRRAGF. Full variable domain (missing parts from reference TRBV7-7 and TRBJ2-7): GAGVSQSPRYKVTKRGQDVTLRCDPISSHATLYWYQQALGQGPEFLTYFNYEAQPDKSGLPSDRFSAERPEGSISTLTIQRTEQRDSAMYRCASSLPSPDRRAGFGPGTRLTVT.

The chain has TRBV5-4 and TRBJ2-7; perhaps TRBD1 as D (5 bases). Trimming took 2 bases from V and 5 from J, leaving 11 bases between them. There are 13 residues in the CDR3. Germline V gives CDR1 SGHNT, CDR2 YYREEE (reference sequence). The CDR3 DNA follows: TGTGCCAGCAGCTTTAGGGGCACGGACGAGCAGTACTTC. It codes for CASSFRGTDEQYF.

This chain joins TRBV10-3 and TRBJ2-3; D is perhaps TRBD1 or TRBD2 (5 bases each). Trimming cost V 0 bases and J 3 bases, with 10 bases left between them. Germline-derived CDR1 and CDR2 are ENHRY and SYGVKD. The CDR3 has 15 residues. The CDR3 nucleotides read TGTGCCATCAGTGAGTCCGGGGCAGATACAGATACGCAGTATTTT. Protein product: CAISESGADTDTQYF.

The chain is built from TRBV7-9 and TRBJ2-4, with a weak D call TRBD1 (6 bases). CDR3 length: 16 residues. CDR1 SEHNR and CDR2 FQNEAQ come from the germline V gene (reference sequence). Trimming removed 5 bases from V and 0 bases from J, with 14 bases in between. CDR3 residues: CASSTRDKVAKNIQYF. In DNA, the CDR3 is TGTGCCAGCAGCACGAGGGACAAAGTAGCCAAAAACATTCAGTACTTC.

A word on this clone: Other nucleotide sequences from this sample produce the same CDR3. The chain employs TRBV5-1 and TRBJ2-7; D perhaps matches TRBD2 (5 bases). The CDR3 is 13 amino acids. Trimming removed 0 bases from V and 2 bases from J, with 6 bases in between. Per the germline V gene, CDR1 is SGHRS and CDR2 is YFSETQ. The CDR3 loop reads CASSLGGPYEQYF. Here the CDR3 DNA reads TGCGCCAGCAGCTTGGGCGGGCCCTACGAGCAGTACTTC.

J is TRBJ1-1 and V is TRBV7-9, with 10 nucleotides matching TRBD1. With 0 bases clipped from V and 1 base from J, the junction kept 5 bases outside the gene matches. This CDR3 is 17 amino acids long. Germline V gene lookup returns CDR1 SEHNR and CDR2 FQNEAQ (reference sequence). CDR3 loop: CASSLARTGGENTEAFF. CDR3 DNA: TGTGCCAGCAGCTTAGCGAGGACAGGGGGGGAGAACACTGAAGCTTTCTTT.

This clone was picked up one time. The chain carries TRBV9 and TRBJ2-7; unclear D gene. Germline CDR1 SGDLS, CDR2 YYNGEE. This CDR3 region has 16 residues. Trimming pared 0 bases from V and 4 bases from J, leaving 17 bases between. The DNA of the CDR3 is TGTGCCAGCAGCGTAGGGCCTGAAGGGTTTAATTACGAGCAGTACTTC. Translated: CASSVGPEGFNYEQYF.

To note about this clone: Other DNA sequences in this specimen translate into the identical CDR3. The J gene is TRBJ2-5, the V gene TRBV4-3; 8 bases align to TRBD2. Losses at the gene ends were 2 bases for V and 2 bases for J; bases not matched to a gene: 4. Germline V gene sequence: CDR1 LGHNA, CDR2 YSLEER. The CDR3 length is 15 residues. The CDR3 reads CASSQLLADQETQYF. CDR3 DNA sequence: TGCGCCAGCAGCCAATTACTAGCGGATCAAGAGACCCAGTACTTC.

The chain is built from TRBV10-1 and TRBJ1-1, with D tentatively TRBD1 (6 bases). CDR1 is WNHNN and CDR2 is SYGVQD in the germline V gene (reference sequence). The germline V and J ends were trimmed by 10 bases and 1 base, with 13 bases remaining between them. The length of the CDR3 is 13 residues. The CDR3 loop reads CAKPGQPNTEAFF. CDR3 bases: TGCGCCAAGCCGGGACAACCGAACACTGAAGCTTTCTTT.

This rearrangement joins TRBV28 to TRBJ2-7, with 7 nucleotides matching TRBD2. There are 13 residues in the CDR3. In germline, CDR1 is MDHEN, CDR2 SYDVKM. V was clipped by 7 bases and J by 6 bases; unmatched bases: 9. The CDR3 spells CASTRTGGLEQYF. The CDR3 region has the DNA TGTGCCAGCACCCGAACGGGGGGTCTCGAGCAGTACTTC. The variable domain in full, completed from reference TRBV28 and TRBJ2-7, reads DVKVTQSSRYLVKRTGEKVFLECVQDMDHENMFWYRQDPGLGLRLIYFSYDVKMKEKGDIPEGYSVSREKKERFSLILESASTNQTSMYLCASTRTGGLEQYFGPGTRLTVT.

The rearrangement links TRBV29-1 to TRBJ2-7; D ambiguous. The germline V gene has CDR1 SQVTM and CDR2 ANQGSEA. The CDR3 runs 12 residues. Trimming stripped 6 bases from V and 4 bases from J, with 13 bases between. CDR3 coding DNA: TGCAGCGTCGTTCCAGGTACTTACGAGCAGTACTTC. Its protein is CSVVPGTYEQYF.

This clone was picked up one time. The chain carries TRBV2 and TRBJ2-7; TRBD1 matches at 9 bases. The ends lost 7 bases at V and 5 bases at J; junction bases unmatched: 3. Germline-derived CDR1 and CDR2 are SNHLY and FYNNEI. The CDR3 loop spans 12 amino acids. The CDR3, as DNA: TGTGCCAGCAATACAGGGGGCCACGAGCAGTACTTC. Protein product: CASNTGGHEQYF.

About this clone: Other nucleotide sequences from this sample produce the same CDR3. The chain employs TRBV27 and TRBJ1-5, with a tentative D call TRBD1 (6 bases). Germline-derived CDR1 and CDR2 are MNHEY and SMNVEV (reference sequence). Trimming took 6 bases from V and 2 from J, leaving 11 bases between them. The CDR3 is made up of 14 amino acids. In DNA form, the CDR3 reads TGTGCCAGCAGCCCAAGACAGGGCAATCAGCCCCAGCATTTT. Translation: CASSPRQGNQPQHF.

The table lists this clone with a count of one. Other DNA sequences in the sample encode the same CDR3. This rearrangement joins TRBV28 to TRBJ1-1; D gene ambiguous. This CDR3 contains 14 residues. Germline V CDR1 and CDR2: MDHEN, SYDVKM. Trimming took off 6 bases at V and 2 bases at J, with 13 bases between the two ends. The CDR3 sequence is CASSLWAANTEAFF. CDR3 sequence (DNA): TGTGCCAGCAGCCTATGGGCAGCTAACACTGAAGCTTTCTTT. Using reference TRBV28 and TRBJ1-1 for the parts outside the CDR3, the full variable domain is DVKVTQSSRYLVKRTGEKVFLECVQDMDHENMFWYRQDPGLGLRLIYFSYDVKMKEKGDIPEGYSVSREKKERFSLILESASTNQTSMYLCASSLWAANTEAFFGQGTRLTVV.